The 12 T cell receptor beta chains given below trace back to one sample, sequenced in a study of radiotherapy plus CTLA-4 blockade in lung cancer. TCRdb keeps only in-frame clones here, not all; method: immunoSEQ multiplex PCR. The sample holds about 78,000 clones; 85% to 90% are singletons and the top ten take roughly 0.95%. The sample consisted of peripheral blood, taken from a patient treated with radiotherapy plus ipilimumab. These receptor sequences come from a human donor with non-small cell lung cancer who had stable disease on radiotherapy plus ipilimumab.

The chain is built from TRBV6-5 and TRBJ2-3, with 8 bases aligning to TRBD2. Germline V lookup: CDR1 MNHEY, CDR2 SVGAGI. J gave up 4 bases and V 4 bases, and 10 bases lay outside the gene matches. The CDR3 loop spans 16 amino acids. CDR3 nucleotide sequence: TGTGCCAGCAGTTTTTCCCGGGGGGGCCTCCCAGATACGCAGTATTTT. Residues: CASSFSRGGLPDTQYF.

This sequence joins TRBV5-1 and TRBJ1-2; D possibly corresponds to TRBD1 (5 bases). The V end lost 4 bases, the J end lost 9 bases, and 16 bases lay between the germline ends. The CDR3 is 13 residues long. Germline V gene data show CDR1 as SGHRS and CDR2 as YFSETQ. CDR3 sequence: CASSLRQPWSYTF. CDR3 DNA: TGCGCCAGCAGCCTTAGACAGCCTTGGAGCTACACCTTC.

The chain employs TRBV18 and TRBJ1-4; 7 positions agree with TRBD1. This CDR3 spans 15 amino acids. CDR1 is KGHSH and CDR2 is LQKENI in the germline V gene. V was clipped by 2 bases and J by 8 bases; unmatched bases: 8. CDR3 sequence: CASSPTRGNWEKLFF. The CDR3 DNA reads as TGTGCCAGCTCACCAACCAGGGGGAATTGGGAAAAACTGTTTTTT.

The chain employs TRBV7-9 and TRBJ1-1; D uncertain. There are 14 residues in the CDR3. Trimming removed 2 bases from V and 2 bases from J, with 9 bases in between. Germline assignment: CDR1 SEHNR and CDR2 FQNEAQ (reference sequence). The CDR3 region has the DNA TGTGCCAGCAGCTTAAGGGCGGCCAACACTGAAGCTTTCTTT. This encodes CASSLRAANTEAFF. The whole variable domain, filled in from reference TRBV7-9 and TRBJ1-1, reads DTGVSQNPRHKITKRGQNVTFRCDPISEHNRLYWYRQTLGQGPEFLTYFQNEAQLEKSRLLSDRFSAERPKGSFSTLEIQRTEQGDSAMYLCASSLRAANTEAFFGQGTRLTVV.

The chain is built from TRBV30 and TRBJ2-1, with 10 bases aligning to TRBD2. Germline V gene data show CDR1 as GTSNPN and CDR2 as SVGIG (reference sequence). J was trimmed by 1 base and V by 2 bases; bases with no gene match: 5. The CDR3 is 16 residues long. In DNA, the CDR3 is TGTGCCTGGAGTCAGGAGACTAGCGGGTCCTACAATGAGCAGTTCTTC. Residues: CAWSQETSGSYNEQFF.

This chain links TRBV11-2 with TRBJ2-5; TRBD1 aligns across 9 bases. Near its end, the DNA agrees better with TRBJ2-7, so the J call may be wrong. This CDR3 spans 16 amino acids. Germline V gene sequence: CDR1 SGHAT, CDR2 FQNNGV. For the CDR3, the DNA is TGTGCCAGCAGCCAAGACAGGGGGTGGGTTACCTACGAGCAGTACTTC. As protein: CASSQDRGWVTYEQYF.

The chain uses TRBV6-5 and TRBJ1-2; TRBD1 aligns across 10 bases. This CDR3 is 13 amino acids long. Unmatched junction bases numbered 3, after V lost 5 bases and J lost 6 bases. Germline V CDR1 and CDR2: MNHEY, SVGAGI. CDR3 in amino acids: CASSLDRGNGYTF. CDR3 DNA sequence: TGTGCCAGCAGTCTGGACAGGGGGAATGGCTACACCTTC.

This sequence joins TRBV28 and TRBJ2-5; 7 bases map to TRBD1. The DNA matches TRBJ2-7 better at its end, which makes the J call doubtful. CDR3 length: 14 amino acids. The germline gives CDR1 MDHEN, CDR2 SYDVKM. The CDR3 reads CASSPGDRPYEQYF. In nucleotides, the CDR3 is TGTGCCAGCAGTCCCGGGGACAGACCCTACGAGCAGTACTTC.

The V gene is TRBV27, the J gene TRBJ1-3; no firm D call. The CDR3 totals 14 residues. The germline V gene has CDR1 MNHEY and CDR2 SMNVEV (reference sequence). Trimming pared 4 bases from V and 1 base from J, leaving 8 bases between. CDR3 in DNA: TGTGCCAGCAGTTCGTCGGCTTCTGGAAACACCATATATTTT. Residues: CASSSSASGNTIYF.

As DNA, the CDR3 is TGCAGCGTTGCCCGGGGCTCCTACGAGCAGTACTTC. Encoded protein: CSVARGSYEQYF. The chain joins TRBV29-1 to TRBJ2-7, with D perhaps matching TRBD2 (5 bases). Trimming shortened V by 4 bases and J by 0 bases, and 7 bases separated the two germline ends. Germline lookup yields CDR1 SQVTM and CDR2 ANQGSEA. The CDR3 totals 12 residues.

This clone showed up just once. The chain employs TRBV15 and TRBJ1-1, with 8 bases aligning to TRBD1. The CDR3 totals 15 residues. Trimming took 2 bases from V and 1 from J; bases not matched to a gene: 3. CDR1 and CDR2 from the germline V gene are LNHNV and YYDKDF (reference sequence). CDR3 coding DNA: TGTGCCACCAGCAGACAGGGGGCGCGGAACACTGAAGCTTTCTTT. As protein: CATSRQGARNTEAFF. Looking up the rest from reference TRBV15 and TRBJ1-1 gives the full variable domain: DAMVIQNPRYQVTQFGKPVTLSCSQTLNHNVMYWYQQKSSQAPKLLFHYYDKDFNNEADTPDNFQSRRPNTSFCFLDIRSPGLGDTAMYLCATSRQGARNTEAFFGQGTRLTVV.

This clone has just one count. This chain links TRBV5-6 with TRBJ1-1; D unclear. Germline CDR1 SGHDT, CDR2 YYEEEE. The germline V and J ends were trimmed by 0 bases and 11 bases, with 14 bases remaining between them. This CDR3 is 13 amino acids long. The CDR3 spells CASSLVRAQDAFF. CDR3 nucleotide sequence: TGTGCCAGCAGCTTGGTGCGGGCCCAGGATGCTTTCTTT.